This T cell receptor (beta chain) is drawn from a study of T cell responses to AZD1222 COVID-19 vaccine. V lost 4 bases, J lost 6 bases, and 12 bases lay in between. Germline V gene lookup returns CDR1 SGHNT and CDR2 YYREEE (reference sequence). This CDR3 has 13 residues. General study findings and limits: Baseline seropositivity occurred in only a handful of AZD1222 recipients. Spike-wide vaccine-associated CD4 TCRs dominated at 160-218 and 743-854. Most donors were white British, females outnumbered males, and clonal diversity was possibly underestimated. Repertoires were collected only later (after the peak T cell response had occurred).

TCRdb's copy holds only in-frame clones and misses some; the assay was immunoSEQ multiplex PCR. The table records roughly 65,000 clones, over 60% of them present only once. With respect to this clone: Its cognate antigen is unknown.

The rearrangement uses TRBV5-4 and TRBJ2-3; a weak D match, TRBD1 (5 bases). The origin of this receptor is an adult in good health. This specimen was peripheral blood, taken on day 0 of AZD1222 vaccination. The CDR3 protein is CASSVTGSDTQYF. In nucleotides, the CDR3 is TGTGCCAGCAGCGTAACAGGCTCGGATACGCAGTATTTT.